A selection of T cell receptor beta chains follows, all from one sample in a study of T-cell memory formation after mild COVID-19. TCRdb redid the calling of the 5' RACE reads with MiXCR, one entry per CDR3 protein. The sample carries hundreds of thousands of distinct CDR3 sequences, around 30% recorded once. The sample consisted of PBMCs or a T cell subset sorted from them (not recorded which). These receptors all stem from an adult woman who had mild COVID-19 (a few samples of this study predate the infection). Cell type and time point are not known. The CDR3 runs from the conserved cysteine through the conserved F or W. The order of the fields is CDR3 length, clone size, D gene, V gene, J gene, CDR3 protein, CDR3 DNA. D genes are given only for firm matches. Expanded clones are given a class, and other clones once, few, many or no size at all.

>16|few|.|TRBV10-3|TRBJ2-2
CAISLVGASNTGELFF
TGTGCCATCAGCTTGGTCGGAGCCTCGAACACCGGGGAGCTGTTTTTT
>13|.|.|TRBV9|TRBJ1-1
CASSGLSFTEAFF
TGTGCCAGCAGCGGACTTTCGTTCACTGAAGCTTTCTTT
>15|.|.|TRBV7-9|TRBJ2-1
CASSLAARSDIEQFF
TGTGCCAGCAGCCTCGCGGCTCGGTCCGACATTGAGCAGTTCTTC
>13|few|.|TRBV12-3/TRBV12-4|TRBJ2-2
CASSLRELGELFF
TGTGCCAGCAGTTTAAGGGAGCTTGGGGAGCTGTTTTTT
>14|few|.|TRBV5-1|TRBJ2-7
CASSGEGGPHEQYF
TGCGCCAGCAGCGGAGAGGGGGGACCCCACGAGCAGTACTTC
>15|few|.|TRBV12-3/TRBV12-4|TRBJ2-1
CASREASDPYNEQFF
TGTGCCAGCAGGGAAGCTAGCGATCCCTACAATGAGCAGTTCTTC
>14|.|.|TRBV7-9|TRBJ2-4
CASSSAGTENIQYF
TGTGCCAGCAGCTCCGCCGGGACCGAAAACATTCAGTACTTC
>14|few|.|TRBV7-9|TRBJ2-7
CASSLQSLSYEQYF
TGTGCCAGCAGCTTACAGTCCCTGTCCTACGAGCAGTACTTC
>15|.|TRBD2|TRBV20-1|TRBJ2-1
CSAPLAGGPYNEQFF
TGCAGTGCTCCTCTAGCGGGAGGGCCGTACAATGAGCAGTTCTTC
>15|few|.|TRBV7-8|TRBJ1-5
CASSLSWISNQPQHF
TGTGCCAGCAGCTTATCCTGGATTAGCAATCAGCCCCAGCATTTT
>13|.|.|TRBV5-1|TRBJ2-2
CASSVPIEGELFF
TGCGCCAGCAGCGTGCCCATTGAAGGGGAGCTGTTTTTT